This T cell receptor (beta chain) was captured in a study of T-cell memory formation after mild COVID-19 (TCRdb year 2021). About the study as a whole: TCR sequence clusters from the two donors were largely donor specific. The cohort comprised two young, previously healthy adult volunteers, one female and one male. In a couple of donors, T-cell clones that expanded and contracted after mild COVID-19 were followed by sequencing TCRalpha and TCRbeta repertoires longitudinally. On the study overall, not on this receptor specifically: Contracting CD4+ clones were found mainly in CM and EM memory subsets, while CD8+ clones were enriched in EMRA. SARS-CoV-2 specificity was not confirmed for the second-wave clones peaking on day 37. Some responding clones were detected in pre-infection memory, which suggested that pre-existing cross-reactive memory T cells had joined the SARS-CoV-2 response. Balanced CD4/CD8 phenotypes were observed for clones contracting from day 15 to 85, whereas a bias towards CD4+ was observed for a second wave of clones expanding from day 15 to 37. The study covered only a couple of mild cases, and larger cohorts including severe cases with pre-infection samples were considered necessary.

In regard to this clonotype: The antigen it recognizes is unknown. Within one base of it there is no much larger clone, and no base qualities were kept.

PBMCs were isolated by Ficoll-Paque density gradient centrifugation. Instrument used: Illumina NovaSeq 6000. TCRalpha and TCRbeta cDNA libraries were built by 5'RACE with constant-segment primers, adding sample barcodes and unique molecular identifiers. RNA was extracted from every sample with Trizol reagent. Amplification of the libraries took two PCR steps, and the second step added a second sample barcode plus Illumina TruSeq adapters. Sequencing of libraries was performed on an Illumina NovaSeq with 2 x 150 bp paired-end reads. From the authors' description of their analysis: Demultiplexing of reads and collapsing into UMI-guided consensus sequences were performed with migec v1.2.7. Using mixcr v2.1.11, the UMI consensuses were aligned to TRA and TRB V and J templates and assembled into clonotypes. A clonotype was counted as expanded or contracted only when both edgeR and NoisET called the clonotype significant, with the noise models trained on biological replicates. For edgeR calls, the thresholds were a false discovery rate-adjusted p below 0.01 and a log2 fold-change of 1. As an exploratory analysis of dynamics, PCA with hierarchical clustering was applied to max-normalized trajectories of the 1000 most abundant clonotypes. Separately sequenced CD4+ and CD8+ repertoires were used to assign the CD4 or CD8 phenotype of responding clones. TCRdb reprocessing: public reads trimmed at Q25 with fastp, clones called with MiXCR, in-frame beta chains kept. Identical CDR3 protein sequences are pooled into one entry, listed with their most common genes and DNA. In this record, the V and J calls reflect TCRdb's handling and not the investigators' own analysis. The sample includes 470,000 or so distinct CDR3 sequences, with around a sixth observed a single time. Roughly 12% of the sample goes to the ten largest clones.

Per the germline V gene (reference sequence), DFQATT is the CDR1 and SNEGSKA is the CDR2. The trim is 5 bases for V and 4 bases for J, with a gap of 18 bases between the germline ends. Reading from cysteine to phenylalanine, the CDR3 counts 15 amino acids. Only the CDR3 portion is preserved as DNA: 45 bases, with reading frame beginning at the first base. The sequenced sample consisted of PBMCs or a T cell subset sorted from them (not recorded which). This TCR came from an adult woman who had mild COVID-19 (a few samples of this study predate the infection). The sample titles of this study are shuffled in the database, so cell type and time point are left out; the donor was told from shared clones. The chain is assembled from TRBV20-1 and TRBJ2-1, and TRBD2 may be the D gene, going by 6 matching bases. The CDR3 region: CSASGETGGYNEQFF. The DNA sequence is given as TGCAGTGCTTCGGGGGAGACTGGCGGGTACAATGAGCAGTTCTTC.